This TCR beta chain was documented in a study of blood T cell repertoires in COVID-19. As for the study in general: The study drew acute and convalescent COVID-19 samples from the United States, Italy and Spain. Nucleic acid was either cDNA or gDNA, and it came from T cells, B-cell-depleted T cells, or PBMCs.

Study processing details: Using reference gene primer amplification, nucleated cell counts were estimated. Data came from immunoSEQ multiplex PCR; TCRdb stores just in-frame clones and leaves some out. The V and J calls and clone size are taken from that table; D and trimming were inferred from the DNA. There are about 300,000 clones in the sample; about nine tenths occur only once, and more than 2% lies in the top ten. From germline, CDR1 is SEHNR and CDR2 FQNEAQ (reference sequence). The length of the CDR3 is 17 residues. V was pared by 1 base and J by 0 bases, with 7 bases of the junction left unmatched.

This TCR was recovered from a man aged 18 to 35 with active or convalescent COVID-19. What was sequenced was peripheral blood. The genes are TRBV7-9 and TRBJ1-2, with TRBD1 matching over 8 bases. The CDR3 protein is CASSLVGRGPTNYGYTF. The CDR3 DNA follows: TGTGCCAGCAGCTTAGTTGGCAGGGGGCCGACTAACTATGGCTACACCTTC.